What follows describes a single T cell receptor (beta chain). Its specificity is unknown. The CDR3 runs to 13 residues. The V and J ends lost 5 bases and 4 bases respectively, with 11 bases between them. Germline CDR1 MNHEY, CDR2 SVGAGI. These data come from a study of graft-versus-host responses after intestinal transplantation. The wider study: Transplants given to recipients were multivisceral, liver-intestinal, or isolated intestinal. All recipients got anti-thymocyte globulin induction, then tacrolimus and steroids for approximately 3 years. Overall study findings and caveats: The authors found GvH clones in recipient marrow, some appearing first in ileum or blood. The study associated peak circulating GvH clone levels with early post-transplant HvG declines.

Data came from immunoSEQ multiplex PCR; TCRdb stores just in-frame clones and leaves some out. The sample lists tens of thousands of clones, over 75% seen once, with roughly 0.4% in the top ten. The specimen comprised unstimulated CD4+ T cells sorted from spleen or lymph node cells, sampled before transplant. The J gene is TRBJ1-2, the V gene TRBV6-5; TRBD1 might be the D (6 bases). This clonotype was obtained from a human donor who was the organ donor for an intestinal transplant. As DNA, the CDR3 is TGTGCCAGCAGTAGGGGGTATCGCTATGGCTACACCTTC. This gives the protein CASSRGYRYGYTF.